This T cell receptor (beta chain) was captured in a study of neurological immune-mediated disorders. A single record per CDR3 protein comes from TCRdb applying MiXCR to the 5' RACE reads. The sample yields about 38,000 distinct CDR3 sequences, over 8.5% seen once. The trim removed 4 bases at V and 2 bases at J, leaving 8 bases unmatched. CDR3 length: 16 amino acids. CDR1 is SGHRS, CDR2 YFSETQ, per germline. Described time point: technical triplicate 1. Study-level findings and limits: No CDR3 amino acid sequences were shared by expanded clones across subjects, suggesting private repertoires in all groups.

This clonotype occurred many times. What it recognizes is unknown. The sequence derives from a man between 60 and 75 years old with HTLV-1-associated myelopathy (HAM/TSP). This chain uses TRBV5-1 with TRBJ2-3; 9 bases map to TRBD1. The sequenced sample consisted of PBMCs. In DNA, the CDR3 is TGCGCCAGCAGCATGACAGGGGGGGAATTCACAGATACGCAGTATTTT. Protein: CASSMTGGEFTDTQYF.